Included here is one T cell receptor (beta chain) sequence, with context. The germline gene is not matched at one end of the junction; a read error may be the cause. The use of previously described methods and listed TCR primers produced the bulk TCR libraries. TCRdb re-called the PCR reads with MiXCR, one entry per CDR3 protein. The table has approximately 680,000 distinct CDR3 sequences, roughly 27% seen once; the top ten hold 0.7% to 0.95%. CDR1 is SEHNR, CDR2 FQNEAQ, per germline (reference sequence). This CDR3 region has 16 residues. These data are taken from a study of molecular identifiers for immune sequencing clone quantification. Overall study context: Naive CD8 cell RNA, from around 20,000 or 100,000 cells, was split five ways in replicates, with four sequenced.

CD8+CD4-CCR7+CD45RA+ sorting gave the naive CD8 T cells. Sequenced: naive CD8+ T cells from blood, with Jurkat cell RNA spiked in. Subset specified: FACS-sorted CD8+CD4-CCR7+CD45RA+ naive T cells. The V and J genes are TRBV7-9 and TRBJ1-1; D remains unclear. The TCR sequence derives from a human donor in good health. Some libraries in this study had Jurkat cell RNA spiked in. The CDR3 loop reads CASSLALQVVYTEALF. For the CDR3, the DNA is TGTGCCAGCAGCTTAGCGCTTCAGGTGGTTTATACTGAAGCTCTCTTT. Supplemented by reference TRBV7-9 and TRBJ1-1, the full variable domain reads DTGVSQNPRHKITKRGQNVTFRCDPISEHNRLYWYRQTLGQGPEFLTYFQNEAQLEKSRLLSDRFSAERPKGSFSTLEIQRTEQGDSAMYLCASSLALQVVYTEALFGQGTRLTVV.